A selection of T cell receptor beta chains follows, all from one sample in a study of T-cell memory formation after mild COVID-19. Each CDR3 protein gets one entry after TCRdb re-called the 5' RACE reads with MiXCR. The sample holds around 430,000 distinct CDR3 sequences, approximately 15% seen once. Sample: PBMCs or a T cell subset sorted from them (not recorded which). The receptors shown here come from a man younger than 30 who had mild COVID-19 (a few samples of this study predate the infection). Cell type and time point are not known. Each CDR3 is given with its conserved first and last residue. The order of the fields is J gene, clone size, D gene, V gene, CDR3 protein, CDR3 DNA. A D gene is named only where the DNA matches it firmly. A row's size may be missing; if present it is once, few, many or a size class.

TRBJ2-1 | . | . | TRBV18 | CASSQGEYNEQFF | TGTGCCAGCTCACAGGGGGAATACAATGAGCAGTTCTTC
TRBJ2-7 | few | . | TRBV18 | CASSLTNYEQYF | TGTGCCAGCTCACTAACCAACTACGAGCAGTACTTC
TRBJ2-7 | few | . | TRBV5-1 | CASSPDGDYEQYF | TGCGCCAGCAGTCCAGACGGTGACTACGAGCAGTACTTC
TRBJ2-7 | few | . | TRBV4-3 | CASSQDPAGPSHEQYF | TGCGCCAGCAGCCAAGATCCGGCGGGACCCTCCCACGAGCAGTACTTC
TRBJ2-5 | . | . | TRBV5-1 | CASSLRGWETQYF | TGCGCCAGCAGCCTACGGGGGTGGGAGACCCAGTACTTC
TRBJ1-6 | few | . | TRBV6-1 | CASILEAGSPLHF | TGTGCCAGCATTCTGGAGGCTGGATCACCCCTCCACTTT
TRBJ1-1 | . | . | TRBV28 | CASSLYGSGPEAFF | TGTGCCAGCAGTCTATACGGGTCCGGCCCTGAAGCTTTCTTT
TRBJ1-4 | once | . | TRBV7-9 | CASSFGDEKLFF | TGTGCCAGCAGCTTCGGCGATGAAAAACTGTTTTTT
TRBJ2-1 | few | TRBD2 | TRBV12-3/TRBV12-4 | CASSLVAGQFF | TGTGCCAGCAGTTTAGTAGCGGGTCAGTTCTTC
TRBJ1-5 | once | . | TRBV6-2/TRBV6-3 | CASSPVSSTAQHF | TGTGCCAGCAGTCCGGTGTCCTCCACGGCCCAGCATTTT
TRBJ2-5 | few | . | TRBV21-1 | CASSMPGTALETQYF | TGTGCCAGCAGCATGCCCGGGACAGCTTTGGAGACCCAGTACTTC
TRBJ1-1 | . | TRBD1 | TRBV4-1 | CASSQRSGTANTEAFF | TGCGCCAGCAGCCAGAGATCGGGGACAGCCAACACTGAAGCTTTCTTT
TRBJ2-5 | few | TRBD2 | TRBV7-9 | CASSWGTSGEETQYF | TGTGCCAGCAGCTGGGGGACTAGCGGGGAAGAGACCCAGTACTTC
TRBJ1-5 | once | . | TRBV6-6 | CASGGRNQPQHF | TGTGCCAGCGGGGGCAGAAATCAGCCCCAGCATTTT
TRBJ1-1 | few | . | TRBV6-6 | CASSSNRVNTEAFF | TGTGCCAGCAGTTCCAACAGGGTGAACACTGAAGCTTTCTTT
TRBJ2-5 | . | . | TRBV6-5 | CASSYWGGGEETQYF | TGTGCCAGCAGTTATTGGGGTGGGGGTGAGGAGACCCAGTACTTC
TRBJ1-2 | . | . | TRBV7-9 | CASSQSRANYGYTF | TGTGCCAGCAGCCAGAGCCGGGCCAACTATGGCTACACCTTC
TRBJ2-1 | . | TRBD1 | TRBV5-1 | CASSPRTGTLNEQFF | TGCGCCAGCAGCCCTAGGACAGGGACCCTCAATGAGCAGTTCTTC
TRBJ1-1 | few | . | TRBV9 | CASSVDGQRGTEAFF | TGTGCCAGCAGCGTAGACGGACAGCGAGGTACTGAAGCTTTCTTT
TRBJ1-5 | few | . | TRBV25-1 | CASSEWPGDLHQPQHF | TGTGCCAGCAGTGAATGGCCGGGGGACCTCCATCAGCCCCAGCATTTT
TRBJ2-3 | few | TRBD1 | TRBV4-3 | CASSQDGQGADTQYF | TGCGCCAGCAGCCAGGATGGACAGGGTGCAGATACGCAGTATTTT
TRBJ1-4 | . | TRBD1 | TRBV6-1 | CASSPQGASEKLFF | TGTGCCAGCAGCCCGCAGGGGGCTTCTGAAAAACTGTTTTTT
TRBJ1-6 | few | . | TRBV20-1 | CSARGRPSYNSPLHF | TGCAGTGCTAGAGGGCGGCCCTCCTATAATTCACCCCTCCACTTT
TRBJ2-3 | . | . | TRBV27 | CASSLGESRTDTQYF | TGTGCCAGCAGTCTAGGGGAATCACGCACAGATACGCAGTATTTT
TRBJ1-1 | . | . | TRBV4-3 | CASSQVPVGGHTEAFF | TGCGCCAGCAGCCAAGTTCCCGTTGGTGGGCACACTGAAGCTTTCTTT
TRBJ2-7 | . | . | TRBV20-1 | CSATAQGHEQYF | TGCAGTGCTACCGCCCAGGGTCACGAGCAGTACTTC
TRBJ1-6 | few | . | TRBV7-9 | CASSLIPASPLHF | TGTGCCAGCAGCTTGATTCCAGCATCACCCCTCCACTTT
TRBJ2-5 | . | . | TRBV6-2/TRBV6-3 | CASSYSDSQETQYF | TGTGCCAGCAGTTACTCGGACTCCCAAGAGACCCAGTACTTC
TRBJ2-5 | many | . | TRBV29-1 | CSVGTSGETQYF | TGCAGCGTTGGGACATCGGGAGAGACCCAGTACTTC
TRBJ2-3 | few | TRBD1 | TRBV24-1 | CATSGLGTGGTDTQYF | TGTGCCACCAGTGGGCTCGGGACAGGGGGGACAGATACGCAGTATTTT
TRBJ2-5 | . | TRBD1 | TRBV4-1 | CASSQTAQGAGETQYF | TGCGCCAGCAGCCAAACCGCTCAGGGGGCGGGGGAGACCCAGTACTTC
TRBJ1-3 | . | TRBD1 | TRBV4-1 | CASSLPTGGKGHTIYF | TGCGCCAGCAGCCTCCCGACAGGGGGCAAGGGTCACACCATATATTTT
TRBJ1-1 | few | TRBD1 | TRBV20-1 | CSARDLQGQVEAFF | TGCAGTGCTAGAGATTTACAGGGACAGGTTGAAGCTTTCTTT
TRBJ2-5 | few | TRBD1 | TRBV20-1 | CSAKTGTQETQYF | TGCAGTGCTAAGACAGGGACCCAAGAGACCCAGTACTTC
TRBJ2-1 | many | TRBD2 | TRBV5-1 | CASTGSGGAPIQNEQFF | TGCGCCAGCACCGGAAGCGGGGGGGCGCCCATACAGAATGAGCAGTTCTTC